This T cell receptor (beta chain) was found in a study of cytomegalovirus exposure and HLA in healthy donors. Study background: Among the 370 or so donors who were genotyped, 81% fell in the genetic ancestry cluster that is associated with self-reported Caucasian donors. Whole-study results and caveats: Relative to the roughly 640-donor mean, N-insertions were reportedly fewer in an Asian-associated ancestry cluster in a later analysis. Later analysis suggested links between common viral pathogens and several top significant clusters. Associated with HLA alleles at 0.05 false discovery rate in a later analysis were over 15,000 TCR beta sequences.

The PCR had 60 Vbeta and 13 Jbeta primers. Sequencing used immunoSEQ multiplex PCR; TCRdb keeps in-frame clones, though not all of them. The data contain 170,000 or so clones, about three quarters of them singletons. The CDR3 is made up of 14 amino acids. Trimming shortened V by 2 bases and J by 8 bases, and 15 bases separated the two germline ends. CDR1 KGHSH and CDR2 LQKENI come from the germline V gene. About this clone: Its antigen is currently unknown.

The sequencing input was PBMCs. V is TRBV18 and J is TRBJ1-2; tentative D call: TRBD1 (6 bases). This TCR came from a woman aged 25 to 39 in good health and CMV-seronegative. The CDR3 protein is CASSPGGAGGGYTF. The CDR3 DNA is TGTGCCAGCTCACCAGGGGGCGCAGGAGGAGGCTACACCTTC.